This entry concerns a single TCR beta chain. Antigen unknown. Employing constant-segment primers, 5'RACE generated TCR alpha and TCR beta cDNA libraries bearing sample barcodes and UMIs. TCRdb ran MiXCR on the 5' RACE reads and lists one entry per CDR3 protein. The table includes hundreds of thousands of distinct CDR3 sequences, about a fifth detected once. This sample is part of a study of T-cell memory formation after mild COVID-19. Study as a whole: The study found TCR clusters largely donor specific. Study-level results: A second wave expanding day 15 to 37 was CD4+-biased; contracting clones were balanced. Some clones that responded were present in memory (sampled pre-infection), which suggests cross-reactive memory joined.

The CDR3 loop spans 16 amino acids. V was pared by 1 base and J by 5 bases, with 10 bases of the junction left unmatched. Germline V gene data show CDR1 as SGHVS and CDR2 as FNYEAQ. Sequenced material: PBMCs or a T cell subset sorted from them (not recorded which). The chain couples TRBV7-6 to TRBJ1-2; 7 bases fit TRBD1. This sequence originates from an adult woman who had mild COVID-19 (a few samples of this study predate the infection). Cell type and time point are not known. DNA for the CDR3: TGTGCCAGCAGCTTAGAGTTCGAGGGGGCCTCATATGGCTACACCTTC. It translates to CASSLEFEGASYGYTF.